The rows below give T cell receptor beta chains drawn from one sample of a study of cytomegalovirus exposure and HLA in healthy donors. Sequencing was performed with immunoSEQ multiplex PCR; in TCRdb, only in-frame clones are kept and a portion is missing. The sample holds fewer than 150,000 clones, 65% to 85% seen once. Sequences were obtained from PBMCs. These receptors originate from a man aged 50 or older in good health and CMV-seronegative. Each CDR3 is given with its conserved first and last residue. The D gene is left open where the match is weak. Part of the rows lack a size; the others show once, few, many or a class for expanded clones.

>TRBJ2-7|TRBV27|TRBD1|once
CASSNRGLTYEQYF
TGTGCCAGCAGTAACAGGGGGCTTACTTACGAGCAGTACTTC
>TRBJ2-3|TRBV30|.|once
CAGGLVDTQYF
TGTGCAGGGGGTCTTGTGGATACGCAGTATTTT
>TRBJ1-4|TRBV5-5|TRBD1|few
CASSPATGEHQKLFF
TGTGCCAGCAGCCCCGCGACAGGGGAGCATCAAAAACTGTTTTTT
>TRBJ1-1|TRBV5-6|.|once
CASSLSREAITEAFF
TGTGCCAGCAGCTTGTCCCGGGAGGCGATAACTGAAGCTTTCTTT
>TRBJ2-7|TRBV10-3|.|.
CAISEGLAYEQYF
TGTGCCATCAGTGAGGGACTTGCCTACGAGCAGTACTTC
>TRBJ2-3|TRBV29-1|.|.
CTAGFSSTDTQYF
TGCACCGCGGGATTTTCTAGCACAGATACGCAGTATTTT
>TRBJ2-7|TRBV19|TRBD1|.
CASSEPGQGDEQYF
TGTGCCAGTAGTGAACCGGGACAGGGGGACGAGCAGTACTTC
>TRBJ2-7|TRBV13|.|.
CASSLWRGSGEQYF
TGTGCCAGCAGCTTGTGGAGGGGATCGGGCGAGCAGTACTTC
>TRBJ1-1|TRBV6-5|.|.
CASSYKPESTEAFF
TGTGCCAGCAGTTATAAGCCGGAGAGCACTGAAGCTTTCTTT
>TRBJ2-7|TRBV5-6|TRBD1|.
CASSYGTASSEQYF
TGTGCCAGCAGCTACGGGACAGCGAGCTCCGAGCAGTACTTC
>TRBJ2-7|TRBV15|.|.
CATSRDRSWPPPYEQYF
TGTGCCACCAGCAGAGATCGATCTTGGCCGCCACCCTACGAGCAGTACTTC
>TRBJ2-1|TRBV19|.|once
CAINSGNEQFF
TGTGCCATTAACAGTGGGAATGAGCAGTTCTTC
>TRBJ1-2|TRBV30|.|.
CATQAFRGYTF
TGTGCCACACAGGCGTTTCGTGGCTACACCTTC
>TRBJ1-3|TRBV7-2|.|.
CASSPRGGSGNTIYF
TGTGCCAGCAGCCCCCGGGGTGGCTCTGGAAACACCATATATTTT
>TRBJ2-2|TRBV30|.|.
CAWSVGTNFLAGELFF
TGTGCCTGGAGTGTCGGGACAAACTTTCTGGCCGGGGAGCTGTTTTTT
>TRBJ1-2|TRBV7-9|.|.
CASSLVALDYGYTF
TGTGCCAGCAGCTTAGTAGCACTGGACTATGGCTACACCTTC
>TRBJ2-5|TRBV7-9|TRBD2|.
CASSPGLGGETQYF
TGTGCCAGCAGCCCGGGACTAGGGGGAGAGACCCAGTACTTC
>TRBJ1-5|TRBV4-1|TRBD1|.
CASSVAGTDNQPQHF
TGCGCCAGCAGCGTTGCCGGGACAGATAATCAGCCCCAGCATTTT
>TRBJ1-2|TRBV28|TRBD1|.
CASSLLGGLAYGYTF
TGTGCCAGCTCACTCTTAGGGGGCCTAGCCTATGGCTACACCTTC
>TRBJ2-7|TRBV5-1|.|.
CASSLGRQYEQYF
TGCGCCAGCAGCTTGGGCCGACAGTACGAGCAGTACTTC
>TRBJ1-3|TRBV5-4|.|.
CASSPQGRNTIYF
TGTGCCAGCAGCCCCCAGGGGCGAAACACCATATATTTT
>TRBJ2-7|TRBV5-1|TRBD2|.
CASSFGDLAAGEQYF
TGCGCCAGCAGCTTCGGGGACCTAGCGGCGGGCGAGCAGTACTTC
>TRBJ2-1|TRBV5-1|TRBD1|.
CASSLGGQRIDEQFF
TGCGCCAGCAGCTTGGGGGGACAGAGAATAGATGAGCAGTTCTTC
>TRBJ2-5|TRBV7-9|.|.
CASNGPQGAETQYF
TGTGCCAGCAACGGTCCCCAGGGTGCGGAGACCCAGTACTTC
>TRBJ1-3|TRBV5-6|.|few
CASSLIGSGNTIYF
TGTGCCAGCAGCTTGATCGGCTCTGGAAACACCATATATTTT
>TRBJ2-1|TRBV6-5|.|.
CASSVSAYNEQFF
TGTGCCAGCAGCGTGTCAGCCTACAATGAGCAGTTCTTC
>TRBJ1-5|TRBV27|TRBD1|.
CASSRDRGDNQPQHF
TGTGCCAGCAGTAGGGACAGGGGAGACAATCAGCCCCAGCATTTT